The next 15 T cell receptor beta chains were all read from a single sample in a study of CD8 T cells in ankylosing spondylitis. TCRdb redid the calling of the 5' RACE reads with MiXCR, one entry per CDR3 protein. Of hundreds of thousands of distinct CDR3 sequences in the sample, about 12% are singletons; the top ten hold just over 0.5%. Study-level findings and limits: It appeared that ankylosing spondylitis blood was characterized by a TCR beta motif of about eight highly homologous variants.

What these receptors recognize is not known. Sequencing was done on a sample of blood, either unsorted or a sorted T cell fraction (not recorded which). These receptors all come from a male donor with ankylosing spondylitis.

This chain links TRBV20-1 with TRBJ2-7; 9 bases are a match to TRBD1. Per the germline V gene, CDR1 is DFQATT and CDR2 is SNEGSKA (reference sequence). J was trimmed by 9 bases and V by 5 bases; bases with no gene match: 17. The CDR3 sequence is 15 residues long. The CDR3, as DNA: TGCAGTGCTTCTCCGGCTGGGGACAGGGTAAAGGTGCAGTACTTC. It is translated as CSASPAGDRVKVQYF.

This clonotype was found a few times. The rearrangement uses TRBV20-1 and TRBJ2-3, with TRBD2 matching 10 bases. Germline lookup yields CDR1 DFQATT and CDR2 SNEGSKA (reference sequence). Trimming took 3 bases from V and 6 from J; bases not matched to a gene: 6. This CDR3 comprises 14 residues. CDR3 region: CSASLSGGADTQYF. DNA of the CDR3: TGCAGTGCTAGCTTAAGCGGGGGGGCGGATACGCAGTATTTT.

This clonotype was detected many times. The CDR3 region has the DNA TGTGCCAGCAGTTACTCGCGGGACAGGCAAGGCGGTCGGGGCTACACCTTC. It encodes CASSYSRDRQGGRGYTF. The chain combines TRBV6-5 with TRBJ1-2; TRBD1 matches at 8 bases. The CDR3 length is 17 residues. With 0 bases clipped from V and 8 bases from J, the junction kept 14 bases outside the gene matches. Germline CDR1 is MNHEY and CDR2 is SVGAGI.

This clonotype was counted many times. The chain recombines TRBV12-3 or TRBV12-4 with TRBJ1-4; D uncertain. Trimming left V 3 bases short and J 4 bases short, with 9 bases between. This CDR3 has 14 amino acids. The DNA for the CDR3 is TGTGCCAGCAGTTTTCGGCACAGTAATGAAAAACTGTTTTTT. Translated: CASSFRHSNEKLFF.

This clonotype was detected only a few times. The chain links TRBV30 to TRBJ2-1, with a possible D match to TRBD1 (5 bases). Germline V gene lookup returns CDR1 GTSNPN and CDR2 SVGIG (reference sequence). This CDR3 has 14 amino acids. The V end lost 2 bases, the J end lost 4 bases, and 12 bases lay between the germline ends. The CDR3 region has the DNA TGTGCCTGGAGTTTCACAGGATTATACAATGAGCAGTTCTTC. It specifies CAWSFTGLYNEQFF.

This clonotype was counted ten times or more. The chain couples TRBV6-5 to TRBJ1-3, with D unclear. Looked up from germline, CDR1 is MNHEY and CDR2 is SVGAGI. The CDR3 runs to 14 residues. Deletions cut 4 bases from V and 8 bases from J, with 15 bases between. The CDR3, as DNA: TGTGCCAGCAGTTTCCAGACTGCAACGGACACCATATATTTT. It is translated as CASSFQTATDTIYF.

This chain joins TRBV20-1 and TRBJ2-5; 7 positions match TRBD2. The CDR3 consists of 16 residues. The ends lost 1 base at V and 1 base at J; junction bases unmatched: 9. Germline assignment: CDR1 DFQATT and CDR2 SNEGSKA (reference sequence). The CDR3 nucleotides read TGCAGTGCTAGAGGCGGGGGTTATCTGGGCCAAGAGACCCAGTACTTC. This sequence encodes CSARGGGYLGQETQYF.

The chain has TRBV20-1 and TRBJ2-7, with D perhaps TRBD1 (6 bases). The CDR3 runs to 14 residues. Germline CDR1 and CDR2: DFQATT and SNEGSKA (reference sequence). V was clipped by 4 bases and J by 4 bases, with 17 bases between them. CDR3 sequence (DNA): TGCAGTGCTACCCCGGTCCAGGGGACGTACGAGCAGTACTTC. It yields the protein CSATPVQGTYEQYF.

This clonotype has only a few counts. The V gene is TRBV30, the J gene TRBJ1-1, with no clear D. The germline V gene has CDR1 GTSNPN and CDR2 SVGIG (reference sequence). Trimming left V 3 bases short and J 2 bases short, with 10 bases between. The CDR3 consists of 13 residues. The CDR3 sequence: CAWSPDGNTEAFF. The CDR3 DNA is TGTGCCTGGAGCCCCGACGGAAACACTGAAGCTTTCTTT.

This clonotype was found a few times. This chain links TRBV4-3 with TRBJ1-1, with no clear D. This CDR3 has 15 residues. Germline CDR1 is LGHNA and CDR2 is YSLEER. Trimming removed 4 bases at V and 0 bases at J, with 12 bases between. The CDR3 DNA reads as TGCGCCAGCAGCCGAGACCCGGTCTTGAACACTGAAGCTTTCTTT. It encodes CASSRDPVLNTEAFF.

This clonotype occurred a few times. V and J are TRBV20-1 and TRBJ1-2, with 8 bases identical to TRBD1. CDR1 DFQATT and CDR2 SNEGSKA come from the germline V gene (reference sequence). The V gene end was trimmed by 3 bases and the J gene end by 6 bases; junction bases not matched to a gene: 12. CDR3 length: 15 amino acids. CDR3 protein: CSASPDSTGADGYTF. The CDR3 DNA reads TGCAGTGCTAGCCCCGACTCGACAGGGGCCGATGGCTACACCTTC.

CDR3 loop: CSAIGRFSYNEQFF. The CDR3 DNA reads as TGCAGTGCCATCGGGAGGTTTTCCTACAATGAGCAGTTCTTC. The chain has TRBV20-1 and TRBJ2-1; 7 bases are a match to TRBD2. Germline-derived CDR1 and CDR2 are DFQATT and SNEGSKA (reference sequence). The CDR3 runs to 14 residues. Losses at the gene ends were 6 bases for V and 1 base for J; bases not matched to a gene: 6.

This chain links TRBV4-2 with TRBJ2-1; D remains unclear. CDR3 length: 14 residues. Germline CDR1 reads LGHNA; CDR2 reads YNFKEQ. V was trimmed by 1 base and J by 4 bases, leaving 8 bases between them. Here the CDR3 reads CASSQAISYNEQFF. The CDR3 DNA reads TGTGCCAGCAGCCAAGCGATTTCTTACAATGAGCAGTTCTTC.

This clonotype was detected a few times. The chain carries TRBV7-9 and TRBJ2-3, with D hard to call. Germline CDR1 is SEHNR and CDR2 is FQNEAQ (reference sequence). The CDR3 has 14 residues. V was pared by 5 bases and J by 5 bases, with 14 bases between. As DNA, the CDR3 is TGTGCCAGCAGCCTACAGAAGTTTATAGATACGCAGTATTTT. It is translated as CASSLQKFIDTQYF.

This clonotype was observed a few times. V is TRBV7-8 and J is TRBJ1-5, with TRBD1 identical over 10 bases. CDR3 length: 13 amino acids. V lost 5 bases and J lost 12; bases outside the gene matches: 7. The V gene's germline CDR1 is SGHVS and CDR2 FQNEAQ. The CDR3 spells CASSLRDRGDQHF. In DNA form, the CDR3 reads TGTGCCAGCAGCCTCCGGGACAGGGGCGACCAGCATTTT.